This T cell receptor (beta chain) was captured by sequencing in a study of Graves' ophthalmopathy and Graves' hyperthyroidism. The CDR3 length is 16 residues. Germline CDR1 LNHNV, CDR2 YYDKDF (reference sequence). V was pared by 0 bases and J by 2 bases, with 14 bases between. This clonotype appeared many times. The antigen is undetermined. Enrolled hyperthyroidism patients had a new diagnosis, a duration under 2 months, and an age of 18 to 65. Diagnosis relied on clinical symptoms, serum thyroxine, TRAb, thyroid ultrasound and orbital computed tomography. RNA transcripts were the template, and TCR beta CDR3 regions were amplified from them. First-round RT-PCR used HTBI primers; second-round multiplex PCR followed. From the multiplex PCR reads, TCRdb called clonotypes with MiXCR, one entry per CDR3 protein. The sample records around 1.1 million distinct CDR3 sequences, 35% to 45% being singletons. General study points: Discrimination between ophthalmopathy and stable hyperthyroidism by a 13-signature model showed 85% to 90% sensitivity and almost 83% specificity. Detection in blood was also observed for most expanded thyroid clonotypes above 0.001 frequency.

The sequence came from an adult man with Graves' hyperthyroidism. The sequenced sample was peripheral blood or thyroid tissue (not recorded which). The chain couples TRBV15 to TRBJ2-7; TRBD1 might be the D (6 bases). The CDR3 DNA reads TGTGCCACCAGCAGAGATCTAGGGACATCAGCCTACGAGCAGTACTTC. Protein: CATSRDLGTSAYEQYF.